This TCR beta chain was found in a study of beta chain features in type 1 diabetes. Regarding the study as a whole: Across all four CD4+ subsets, people with type 1 diabetes showed modestly shorter TCRB CDR3s. The naive, central memory and Treg TCRB repertoires showed an apparent similarity that was greater among patients than among healthy donors.

Reverse transcription of all isolated RNA meant that expressed TCRB transcripts were sequenced. Libraries were prepared by immunoSEQ multiplex PCR; TCRdb keeps only in-frame clonotypes and omits some of them. The sample yields about 260,000 clones, approximately 25% seen once. A word on this clone: The target antigen is unknown.

Per germline, CDR1 MNHEY and CDR2 SMNVEV (reference sequence). The CDR3 extends over 13 amino acids. V dropped 8 bases and J dropped 8 bases, with 18 bases sitting between them. Cells sorted by CD45RO/CCR7/CD25/CD127/CD95/CD27 comprised CD4+ naive, central memory, regulatory and stem cell-like memory cells. The genes are TRBV27 and TRBJ1-2; D gene ambiguous. This TCR came from a woman aged 25 to 39 with type 1 diabetes. The sequenced material came from naive CD4+ T cells from blood. CDR3 bases: TGTGCCAGCTCAAAACACGGTAGCCACGGCTACACCTTC. It translates to CASSKHGSHGYTF.